The entry that follows covers one TCR beta chain sequence. Single viable CD3+CD4+CD8-CD45RO+ cells were sorted as the memory CD4+ T cells. Per the germline V gene, CDR1 is LNHDA and CDR2 is SQIVND (reference sequence). Trimming took 10 bases from V and 4 from J; bases not matched to a gene: 12. This CDR3 is 15 amino acids long. This specimen comes from a study of memory CD4+ T cells and cytomegalovirus serostatus. Overall study context: Of the healthy Belgian adults, roughly ten were CMV seropositive and 20 to 30 seronegative.

The table came from immunoSEQ multiplex PCR; TCRdb's copy has only in-frame clones and leaves some out. The data contain around 60,000 clones, more than 75% of them singletons. Sequences were obtained from memory CD4+ T cells from blood. The TCR sequence derives from an adult in good health and CMV-seronegative. The chain recombines TRBV19 with TRBJ2-7, with 11 bases aligning to TRBD2. Written as DNA, the CDR3 is TGTGCCACCGATAGCGGGGGGGCCGGCAAATACGAGCAGTACTTC. This encodes CATDSGGAGKYEQYF. The full variable domain, with the rest looked up from reference TRBV19 and TRBJ2-7, is DGGITQSPKYLFRKEGQNVTLSCEQNLNHDAMYWYRQDPGQGLRLIYYSQIVNDFQKGDIAEGYSVSREKKESFPLTVTSAQKNPTAFYLCATDSGGAGKYEQYFGPGTRLTVT.